This T cell receptor beta chain was identified during a study of early T cells in non-severe SARS-CoV-2 infection. Looking at the study overall: Investigators sequenced bulk RNA drawn from unsorted whole blood, and chains remained unpaired. Study conclusions and caveats: The study's VDJdb matching favored anti-spike CD8 responses and missed private and CD4 specificities.

TCRdb called the 5' RACE reads again in MiXCR, with one record for every CDR3 protein. The table includes tens of thousands of distinct CDR3 sequences, about 14% detected once. In germline, CDR1 is SGDLS, CDR2 YYNGEE. The length of the CDR3 is 12 residues. V was trimmed by 7 bases and J by 5 bases, leaving 13 bases between them. Remarks on this clonotype: Antigen: not known.

The sequence was obtained from an adult who was a healthcare worker with PCR-confirmed SARS-CoV-2 infection or an uninfected control (not recorded which). This sequence joins TRBV9 and TRBJ2-7, with D perhaps given as TRBD1 or TRBD2 (5 bases each). Specimen: whole blood, collected at baseline. DNA of the CDR3: TGTGCCAGCGCTCGGCTGGGGGACGAGCAGTACTTC. It yields the protein CASARLGDEQYF.